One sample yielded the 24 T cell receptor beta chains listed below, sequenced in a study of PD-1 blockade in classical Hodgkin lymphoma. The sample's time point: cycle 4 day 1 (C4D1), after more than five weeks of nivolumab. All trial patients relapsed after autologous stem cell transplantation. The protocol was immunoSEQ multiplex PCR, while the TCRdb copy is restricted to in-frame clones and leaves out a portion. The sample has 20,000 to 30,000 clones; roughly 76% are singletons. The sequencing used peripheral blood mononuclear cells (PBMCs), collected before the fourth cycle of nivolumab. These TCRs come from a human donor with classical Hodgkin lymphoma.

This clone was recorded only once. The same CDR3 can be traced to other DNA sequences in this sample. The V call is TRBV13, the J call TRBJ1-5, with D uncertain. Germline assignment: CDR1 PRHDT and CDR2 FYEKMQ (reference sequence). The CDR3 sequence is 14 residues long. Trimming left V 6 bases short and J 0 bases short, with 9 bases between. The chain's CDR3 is CASSPNYSNQPQHF. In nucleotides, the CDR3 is TGTGCCAGCAGTCCTAATTATAGCAATCAGCCCCAGCATTTT.

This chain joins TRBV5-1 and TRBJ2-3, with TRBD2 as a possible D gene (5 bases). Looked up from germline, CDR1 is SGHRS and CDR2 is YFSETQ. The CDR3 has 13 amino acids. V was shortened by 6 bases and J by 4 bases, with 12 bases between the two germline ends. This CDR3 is CASNSGSSDTQYF. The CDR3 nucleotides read TGCGCCAGCAATTCGGGGTCGTCAGATACGCAGTATTTT.

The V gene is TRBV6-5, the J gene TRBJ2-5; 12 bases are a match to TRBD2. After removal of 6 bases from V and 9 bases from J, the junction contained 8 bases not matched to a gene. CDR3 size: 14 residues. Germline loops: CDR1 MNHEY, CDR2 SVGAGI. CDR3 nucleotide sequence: TGTGCCAGCAGGGACCTAGCGGGGGGGCCACCCCAGTACTTC. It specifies CASRDLAGGPPQYF.

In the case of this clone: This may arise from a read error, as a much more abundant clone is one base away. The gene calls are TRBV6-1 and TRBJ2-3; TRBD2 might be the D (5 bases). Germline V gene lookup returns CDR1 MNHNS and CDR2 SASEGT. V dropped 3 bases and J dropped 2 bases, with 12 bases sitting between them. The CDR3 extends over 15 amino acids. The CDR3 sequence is CASSEMASNTDTQYF. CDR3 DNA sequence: TGTGCCAGCAGTGAGATGGCTAGCAACACAGATACGCAGTATTTT.

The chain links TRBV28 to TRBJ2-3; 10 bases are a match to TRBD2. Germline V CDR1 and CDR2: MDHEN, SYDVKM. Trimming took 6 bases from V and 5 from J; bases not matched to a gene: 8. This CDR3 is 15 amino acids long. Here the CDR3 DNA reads TGTGCCAGCAGAGGAAGCGGGGGGGCTAAAGATACGCAGTATTTT. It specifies CASRGSGGAKDTQYF. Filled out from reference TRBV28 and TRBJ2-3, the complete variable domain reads DVKVTQSSRYLVKRTGEKVFLECVQDMDHENMFWYRQDPGLGLRLIYFSYDVKMKEKGDIPEGYSVSREKKERFSLILESASTNQTSMYLCASRGSGGAKDTQYFGPGTRLTVL.

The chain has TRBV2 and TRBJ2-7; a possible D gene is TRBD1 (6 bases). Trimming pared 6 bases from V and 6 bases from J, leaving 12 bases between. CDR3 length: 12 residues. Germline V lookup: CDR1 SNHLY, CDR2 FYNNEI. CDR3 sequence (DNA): TGTGCCAGCAGGAGGGACACATCCGAGCAGTACTTC. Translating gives CASRRDTSEQYF.

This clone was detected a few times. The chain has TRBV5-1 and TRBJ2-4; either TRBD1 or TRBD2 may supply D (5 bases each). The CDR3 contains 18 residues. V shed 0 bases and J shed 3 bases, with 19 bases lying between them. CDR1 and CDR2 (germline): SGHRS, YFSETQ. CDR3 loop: CASSLDRGVSTVKNIQYF. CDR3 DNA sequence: TGCGCCAGCAGCTTGGATAGGGGAGTGTCGACGGTCAAAAACATTCAGTACTTC.

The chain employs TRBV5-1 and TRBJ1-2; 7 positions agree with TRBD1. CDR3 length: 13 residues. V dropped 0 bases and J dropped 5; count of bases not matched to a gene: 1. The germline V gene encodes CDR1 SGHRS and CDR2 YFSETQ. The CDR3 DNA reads TGCGCCAGCAGCTTGGAGGGGGCTTATGGCTACACCTTC. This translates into CASSLEGAYGYTF.

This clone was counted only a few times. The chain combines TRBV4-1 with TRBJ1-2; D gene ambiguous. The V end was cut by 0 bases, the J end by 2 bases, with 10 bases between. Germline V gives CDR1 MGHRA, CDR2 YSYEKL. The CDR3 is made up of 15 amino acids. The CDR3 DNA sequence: TGCGCCAGCAGCCAAGAACAACAGACCAACTATGGCTACACCTTC. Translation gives CASSQEQQTNYGYTF.

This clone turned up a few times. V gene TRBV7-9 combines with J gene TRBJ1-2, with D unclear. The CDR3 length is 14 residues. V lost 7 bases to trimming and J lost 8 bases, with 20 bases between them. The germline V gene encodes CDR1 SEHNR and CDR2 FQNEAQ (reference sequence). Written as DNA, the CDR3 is TGTGCCAGCACCCCGGACGAGGTAGGAATCGGCTACACCTTC. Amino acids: CASTPDEVGIGYTF.

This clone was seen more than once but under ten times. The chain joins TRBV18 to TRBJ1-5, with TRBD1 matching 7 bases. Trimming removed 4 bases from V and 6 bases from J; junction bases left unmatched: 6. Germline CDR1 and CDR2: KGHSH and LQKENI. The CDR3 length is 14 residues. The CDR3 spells CASSLAGQFQPQHF. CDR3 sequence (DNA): TGTGCCAGCTCACTTGCGGGACAGTTTCAGCCCCAGCATTTT.

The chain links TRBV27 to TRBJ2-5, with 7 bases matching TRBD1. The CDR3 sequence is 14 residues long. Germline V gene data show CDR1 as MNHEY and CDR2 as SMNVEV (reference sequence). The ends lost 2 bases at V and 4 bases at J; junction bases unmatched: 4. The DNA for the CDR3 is TGTGCCAGCAGTTTACAGGGGGTGGGAGAGACCCAGTACTTC. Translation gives CASSLQGVGETQYF.

CDR3 amino acids: CASSAGTGSRVTQYF. The CDR3 DNA is TGCGCCAGCAGCGCCGGGACAGGGTCGAGGGTGACCCAGTACTTC. The chain recombines TRBV5-1 with TRBJ2-5; 9 bases match TRBD1. The CDR3 loop spans 15 amino acids. After removal of 4 bases from V and 7 bases from J, the junction contained 11 bases not matched to a gene. Germline V lookup: CDR1 SGHRS, CDR2 YFSETQ. The complete variable domain, with remaining parts taken from reference TRBV5-1 and TRBJ2-5, reads KAGVTQTPRYLIKTRGQQVTLSCSPISGHRSVSWYQQTPGQGLQFLFEYFSETQRNKGNFPGRFSGRQFSNSRSEMNVSTLELGDSALYLCASSAGTGSRVTQYFGPGTRLLVL.

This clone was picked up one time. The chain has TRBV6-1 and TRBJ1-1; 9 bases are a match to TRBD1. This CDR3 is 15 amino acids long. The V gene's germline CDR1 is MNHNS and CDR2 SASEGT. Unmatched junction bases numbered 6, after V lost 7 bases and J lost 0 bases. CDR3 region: CASIPDRGMNTEAFF. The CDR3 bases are TGTGCCAGCATCCCAGACAGGGGGATGAACACTGAAGCTTTCTTT.

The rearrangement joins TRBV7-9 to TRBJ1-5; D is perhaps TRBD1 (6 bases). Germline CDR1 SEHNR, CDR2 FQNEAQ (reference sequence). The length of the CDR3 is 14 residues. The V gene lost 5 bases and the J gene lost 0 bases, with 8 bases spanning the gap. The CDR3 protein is CASSQGNSNQPQHF. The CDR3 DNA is TGTGCCAGCAGCCAGGGGAATAGCAATCAGCCCCAGCATTTT.

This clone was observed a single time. Here the CDR3 reads CSVWTANEKLFF. The DNA of the CDR3 is TGCAGCGTATGGACAGCGAATGAAAAACTGTTTTTT. The genes are TRBV29-1 and TRBJ1-4; weak D call: TRBD1 (6 bases). Germline V CDR1 and CDR2: SQVTM, ANQGSEA. Trimming removed 6 bases from V and 5 bases from J, with 10 bases in between. The CDR3 is made up of 12 amino acids.

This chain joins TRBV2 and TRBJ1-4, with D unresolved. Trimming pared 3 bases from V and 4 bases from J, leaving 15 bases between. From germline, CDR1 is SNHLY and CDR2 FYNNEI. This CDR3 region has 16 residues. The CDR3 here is CASSDWSRALNEKLFF. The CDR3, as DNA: TGTGCCAGCAGTGATTGGTCGCGCGCTCTTAATGAAAAACTGTTTTTT.

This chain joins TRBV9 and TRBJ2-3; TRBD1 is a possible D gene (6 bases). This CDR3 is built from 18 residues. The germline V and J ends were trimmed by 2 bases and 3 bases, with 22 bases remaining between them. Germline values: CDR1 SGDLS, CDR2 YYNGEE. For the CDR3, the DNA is TGTGCCAGCAGCGTGATCCCCTTACAGGGCATTGGGACAGATACGCAGTATTTT. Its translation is CASSVIPLQGIGTDTQYF. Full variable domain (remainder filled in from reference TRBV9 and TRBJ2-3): DSGVTQTPKHLITATGQRVTLRCSPRSGDLSVYWYQQSLDQGLQFLIQYYNGEERAKGNILERFSAQQFPDLHSELNLSSLELGDSALYFCASSVIPLQGIGTDTQYFGPGTRLTVL.

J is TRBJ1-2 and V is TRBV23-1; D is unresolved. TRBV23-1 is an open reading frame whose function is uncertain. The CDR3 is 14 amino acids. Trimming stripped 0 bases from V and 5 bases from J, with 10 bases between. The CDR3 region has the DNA TGCGCCAGCAGTCAATCGAAGGGTGAGTATGGCTACACCTTC. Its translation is CASSQSKGEYGYTF.

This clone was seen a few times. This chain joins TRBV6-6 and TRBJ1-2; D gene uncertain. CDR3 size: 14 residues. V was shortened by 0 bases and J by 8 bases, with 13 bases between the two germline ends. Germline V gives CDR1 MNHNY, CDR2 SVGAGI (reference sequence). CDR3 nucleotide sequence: TGTGCCAGCAGTTACTCGGGTTGGGATGGGGGCTACACCTTC. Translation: CASSYSGWDGGYTF.

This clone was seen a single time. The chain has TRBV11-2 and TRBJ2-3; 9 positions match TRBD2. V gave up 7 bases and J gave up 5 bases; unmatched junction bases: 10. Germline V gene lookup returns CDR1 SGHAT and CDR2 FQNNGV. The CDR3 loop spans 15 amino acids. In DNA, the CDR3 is TGTGCCAGCACCTGGGCGGGGGGGCATTTAGATACGCAGTATTTT. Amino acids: CASTWAGGHLDTQYF. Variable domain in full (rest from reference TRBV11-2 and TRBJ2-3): EAGVAQSPRYKIIEKRQSVAFWCNPISGHATLYWYQQILGQGPKLLIQFQNNGVVDDSQLPKDRFSAERLKGVDSTLKIQPAKLEDSAVYLCASTWAGGHLDTQYFGPGTRLTVL.

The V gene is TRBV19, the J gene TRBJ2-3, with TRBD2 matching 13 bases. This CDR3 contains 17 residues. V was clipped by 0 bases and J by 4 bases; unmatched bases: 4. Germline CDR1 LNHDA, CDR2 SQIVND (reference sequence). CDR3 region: CASSIDWTSGGPDTQYF. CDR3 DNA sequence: TGTGCCAGTAGTATAGATTGGACTAGCGGGGGACCAGATACGCAGTATTTT.

CDR3 amino acids: CAISEGAGTDTQYF. CDR3 bases: TGTGCCATCAGTGAGGGGGCAGGCACAGATACGCAGTATTTT. This sequence joins TRBV10-3 and TRBJ2-3; D may be TRBD1 (5 bases). The germline V and J ends were trimmed by 2 bases and 1 base, with 7 bases remaining between them. CDR1 ENHRY and CDR2 SYGVKD come from the germline V gene. The CDR3 covers 14 residues.

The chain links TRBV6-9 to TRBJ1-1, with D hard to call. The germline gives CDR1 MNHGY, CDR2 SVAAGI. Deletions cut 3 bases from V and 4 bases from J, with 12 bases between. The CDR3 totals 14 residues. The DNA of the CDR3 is TGTGCCAGCAGTTACTCCTATGACGGCACTGAAGCTTTCTTT. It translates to CASSYSYDGTEAFF.